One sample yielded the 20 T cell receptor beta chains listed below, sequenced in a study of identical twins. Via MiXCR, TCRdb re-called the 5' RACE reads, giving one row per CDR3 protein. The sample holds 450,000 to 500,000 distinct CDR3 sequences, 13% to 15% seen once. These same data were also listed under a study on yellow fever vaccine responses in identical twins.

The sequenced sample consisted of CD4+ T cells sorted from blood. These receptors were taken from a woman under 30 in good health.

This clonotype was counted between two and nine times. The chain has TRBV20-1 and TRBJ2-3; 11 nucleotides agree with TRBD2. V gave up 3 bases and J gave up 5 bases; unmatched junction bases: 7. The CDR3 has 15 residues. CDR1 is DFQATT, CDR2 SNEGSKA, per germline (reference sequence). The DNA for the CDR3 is TGCAGTGCTAGCGCTAGCGGGGGGCCCAGAGATACGCAGTATTTT. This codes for CSASASGGPRDTQYF.

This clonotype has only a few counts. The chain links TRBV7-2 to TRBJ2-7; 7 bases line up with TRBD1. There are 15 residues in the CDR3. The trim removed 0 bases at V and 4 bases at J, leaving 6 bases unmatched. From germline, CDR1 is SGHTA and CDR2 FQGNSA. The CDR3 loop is CASSLAGTEAYEQYF. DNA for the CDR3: TGTGCCAGCAGCTTAGCTGGGACAGAAGCGTACGAGCAGTACTTC.

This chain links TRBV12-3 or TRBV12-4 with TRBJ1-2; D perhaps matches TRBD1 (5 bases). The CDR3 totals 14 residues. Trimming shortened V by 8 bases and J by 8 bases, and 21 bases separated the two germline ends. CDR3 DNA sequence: TGTGCCAGCGGGTTGGCTAGGGGCGCGGGAGGCTACACCTTC. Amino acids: CASGLARGAGGYTF.

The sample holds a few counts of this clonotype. The CDR3 coding sequence is TGCAGTGCTAGAGACAGGGAAGATCAGCCCCAGCATTTT. It yields the protein CSARDREDQPQHF. The chain employs TRBV20-1 and TRBJ1-5, with D maybe TRBD1 (5 bases). This CDR3 is built from 13 residues. Germline CDR1 DFQATT, CDR2 SNEGSKA (reference sequence). The germline V and J ends were trimmed by 0 bases and 5 bases, with 8 bases remaining between them.

The CDR3 is CAISDGGGSADTQYF. For the CDR3, the DNA is TGTGCCATCAGTGACGGCGGGGGGTCGGCAGATACGCAGTATTTT. The chain has TRBV10-3 and TRBJ2-3; TRBD2 aligns across 8 bases. The germline CDR1 and CDR2 sequences are ENHRY and SYGVKD. The length of the CDR3 is 15 residues. Trimming at V came to 3 bases and at J to 4 bases, leaving 6 bases not matched to a gene.

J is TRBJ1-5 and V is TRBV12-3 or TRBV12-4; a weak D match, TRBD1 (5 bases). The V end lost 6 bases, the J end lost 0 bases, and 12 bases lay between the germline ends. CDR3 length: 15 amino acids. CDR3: CASSPGDSSNQPQHF. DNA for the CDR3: TGTGCCAGCAGCCCCGGAGACAGTAGCAATCAGCCCCAGCATTTT.

CDR3 loop: CASSLFSRGETQYF. Here the CDR3 DNA reads TGTGCCAGCAGTTTATTCTCCCGCGGAGAGACCCAGTACTTC. The V and J genes are TRBV28 and TRBJ2-5; unclear D gene. This CDR3 comprises 14 residues. V lost 1 base to trimming and J lost 4 bases, with 10 bases between them. Germline CDR1 MDHEN, CDR2 SYDVKM.

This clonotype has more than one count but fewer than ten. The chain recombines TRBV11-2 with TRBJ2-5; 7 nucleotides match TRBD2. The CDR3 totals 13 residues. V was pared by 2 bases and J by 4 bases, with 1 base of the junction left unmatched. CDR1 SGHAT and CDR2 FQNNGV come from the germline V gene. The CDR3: CASSLWEGETQYF. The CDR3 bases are TGTGCCAGCAGCTTATGGGAGGGAGAGACCCAGTACTTC.

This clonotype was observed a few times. CDR3 DNA: TGTGCCAGCAGGGATCCCGGGGGAAATCAGCCCCAGCATTTT. Translated, it gives CASRDPGGNQPQHF. The rearrangement joins TRBV2 to TRBJ1-5; D is perhaps TRBD1 (5 bases). This CDR3 has 14 amino acids. Germline lookup yields CDR1 SNHLY and CDR2 FYNNEI. The V and J ends lost 6 bases and 4 bases respectively, with 13 bases between them.

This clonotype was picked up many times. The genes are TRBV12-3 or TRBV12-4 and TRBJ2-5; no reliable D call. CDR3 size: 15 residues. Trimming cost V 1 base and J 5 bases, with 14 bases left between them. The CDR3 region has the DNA TGTGCCAGCAGTTTAGTCCGGAAAACTGGGGAGACCCAGTACTTC. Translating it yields CASSLVRKTGETQYF.

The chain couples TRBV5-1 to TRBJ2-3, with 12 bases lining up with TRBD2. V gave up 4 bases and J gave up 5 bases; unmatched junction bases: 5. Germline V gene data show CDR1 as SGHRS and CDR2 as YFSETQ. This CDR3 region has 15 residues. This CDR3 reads CASSAKTSGRDTQYF. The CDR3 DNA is TGCGCCAGCAGCGCTAAGACTAGCGGGAGAGATACGCAGTATTTT.

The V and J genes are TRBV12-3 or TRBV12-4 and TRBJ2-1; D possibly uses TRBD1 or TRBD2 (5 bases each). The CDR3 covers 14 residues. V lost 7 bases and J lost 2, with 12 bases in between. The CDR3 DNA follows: TGTGCCAGCAATCGGGGCCCAGCCTACAATGAGCAGTTCTTC. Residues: CASNRGPAYNEQFF.

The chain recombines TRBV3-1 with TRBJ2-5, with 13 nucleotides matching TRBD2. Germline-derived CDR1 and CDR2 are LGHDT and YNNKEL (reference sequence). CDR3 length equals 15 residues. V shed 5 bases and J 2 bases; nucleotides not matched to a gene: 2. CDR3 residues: CASSGLAGVQETQYF. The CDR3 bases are TGTGCCAGCAGCGGACTAGCGGGGGTACAAGAGACCCAGTACTTC.

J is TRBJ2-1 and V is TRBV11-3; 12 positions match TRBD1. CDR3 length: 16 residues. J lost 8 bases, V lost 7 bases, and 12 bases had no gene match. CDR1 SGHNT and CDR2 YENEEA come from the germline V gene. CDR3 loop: CASTIQTGTGGYEQFF. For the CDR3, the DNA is TGTGCCAGCACCATACAGACCGGGACAGGGGGCTATGAGCAGTTCTTC.

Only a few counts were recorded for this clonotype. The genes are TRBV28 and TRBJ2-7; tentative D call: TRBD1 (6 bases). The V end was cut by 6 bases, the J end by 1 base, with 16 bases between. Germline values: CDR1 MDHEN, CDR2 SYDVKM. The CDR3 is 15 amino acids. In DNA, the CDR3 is TGTGCCAGCAGACCCAGGGGCTCTCCTTCCTACGAGCAGTACTTC. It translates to CASRPRGSPSYEQYF. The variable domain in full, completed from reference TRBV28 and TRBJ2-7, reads DVKVTQSSRYLVKRTGEKVFLECVQDMDHENMFWYRQDPGLGLRLIYFSYDVKMKEKGDIPEGYSVSREKKERFSLILESASTNQTSMYLCASRPRGSPSYEQYFGPGTRLTVT.

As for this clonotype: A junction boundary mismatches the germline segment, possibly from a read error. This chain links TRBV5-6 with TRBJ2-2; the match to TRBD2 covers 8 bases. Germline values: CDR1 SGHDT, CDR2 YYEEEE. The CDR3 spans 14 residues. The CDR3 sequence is CRTSGGVNTGELFF. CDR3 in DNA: TGCCGAACCAGCGGGGGAGTGAACACCGGGGAGCTGTTTTTT. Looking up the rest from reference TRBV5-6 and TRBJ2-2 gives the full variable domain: DAGVTQSPTHLIKTRGQQVTLRCSPKSGHDTVSWYQQALGQGPQFIFQYYEEEERQRGNFPDRFSGHQFPNYSSELNVNALLLGDSALYLCRTSGGVNTGELFFGEGSRLTVL.

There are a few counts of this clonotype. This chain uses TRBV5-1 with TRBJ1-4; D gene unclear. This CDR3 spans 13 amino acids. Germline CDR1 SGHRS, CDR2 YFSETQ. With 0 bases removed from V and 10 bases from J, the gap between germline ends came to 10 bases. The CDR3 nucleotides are TGCGCCAGCAGCTTGGCTGGACTCAGAAAACTGTTTTTT. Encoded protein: CASSLAGLRKLFF.

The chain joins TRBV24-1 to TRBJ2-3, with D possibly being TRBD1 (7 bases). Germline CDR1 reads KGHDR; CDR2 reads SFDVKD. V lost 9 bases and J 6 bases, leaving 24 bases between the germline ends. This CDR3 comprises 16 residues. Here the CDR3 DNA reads TGTGCCACCCGAAACCTGGGGCGCAGGGGGGCCGATACGCAGTATTTT. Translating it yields CATRNLGRRGADTQYF.

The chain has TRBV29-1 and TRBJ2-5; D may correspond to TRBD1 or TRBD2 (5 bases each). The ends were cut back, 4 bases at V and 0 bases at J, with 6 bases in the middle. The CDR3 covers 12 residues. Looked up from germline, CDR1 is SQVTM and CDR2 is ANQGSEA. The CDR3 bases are TGCAGCGTTGCGGGACACCAAGAGACCCAGTACTTC. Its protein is CSVAGHQETQYF.

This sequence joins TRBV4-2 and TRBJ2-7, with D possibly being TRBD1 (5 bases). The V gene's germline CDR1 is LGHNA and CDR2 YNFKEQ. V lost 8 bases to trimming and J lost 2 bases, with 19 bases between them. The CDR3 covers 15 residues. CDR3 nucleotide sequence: TGTGCCAGCGCACAACAGATGACAGCTACCTACGAGCAGTACTTC. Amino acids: CASAQQMTATYEQYF.